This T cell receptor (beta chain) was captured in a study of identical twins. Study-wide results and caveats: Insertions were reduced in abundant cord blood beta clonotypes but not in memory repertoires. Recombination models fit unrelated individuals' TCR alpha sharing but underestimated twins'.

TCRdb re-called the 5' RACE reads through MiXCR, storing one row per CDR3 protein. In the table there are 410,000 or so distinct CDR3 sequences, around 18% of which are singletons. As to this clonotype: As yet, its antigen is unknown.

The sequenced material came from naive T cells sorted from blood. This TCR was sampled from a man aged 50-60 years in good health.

Here the CDR3 reads CATSTGQGAKRYEQYF. The CDR3 DNA follows: TGTGCCACCAGCACCGGACAGGGGGCGAAGAGGTACGAGCAGTACTTC. This chain uses TRBV15 with TRBJ2-7; 11 bases map to TRBD1. The CDR3 covers 16 residues. With V trimmed by 4 bases and J by 4 bases, 9 bases remained unmatched. Germline loops: CDR1 LNHNV, CDR2 YYDKDF (reference sequence).